This TCR beta chain was identified in a study of early T cells in non-severe SARS-CoV-2 infection. For the study at large: From unsorted whole blood, bulk RNA was sequenced, and the chains remained unpaired. Broader study findings: Using VDJdb, the matching emphasized anti-spike CD8 responses while missing private and CD4 specificities.

Unique molecular identifiers tagged individual cDNA molecules. TCRdb redid the calling of the 5' RACE reads with MiXCR, one entry per CDR3 protein. Of about 92,000 distinct CDR3 sequences listed, around 15% were seen once; the top ten hold around 5.8%. Per the germline V gene, CDR1 is SQVTM and CDR2 is ANQGSEA. Deletions cut 4 bases from V and 0 bases from J, with 3 bases between. The CDR3 is 11 residues long. This clonotype showed up many times. The antigen is not known. The sample comprised whole blood. The rearrangement uses TRBV29-1 and TRBJ1-1; no firm D call. This receptor was identified in an adult who was a healthcare worker with PCR-confirmed SARS-CoV-2 infection or an uninfected control (not recorded which). CDR3 loop: CSVALNTEAFF. The CDR3 bases are TGCAGCGTTGCACTGAACACTGAAGCTTTCTTT.